This TCR beta chain was recorded in a study of blood T cells in healthy people across ages. This clonotype has just a few counts. Primed by a sample-barcoded 5' primer and a J-beta primer mix, a second PCR proceeded for roughly 6 to 12 cycles. Per-sample output comprised a minimum of 2.5 million paired-end reads containing CDR3. MiXCR was run by TCRdb on the 5' RACE reads, yielding one entry per CDR3 protein. This table holds 580,000 or so distinct CDR3 sequences, more than 45% found once. The V gene lost 6 bases and the J gene lost 4 bases, with 13 bases spanning the gap. This CDR3 comprises 14 residues. The germline V gene has CDR1 MNHNY and CDR2 SVGAGI (reference sequence).

Sequencing used blood. V gene TRBV6-6 combines with J gene TRBJ1-3, with D uncertain. This receptor was identified in an elderly man in good health. This CDR3 is CASSAGPVGNTIYF. CDR3 coding DNA: TGTGCCAGCAGCGCGGGCCCTGTGGGAAACACCATATATTTT.